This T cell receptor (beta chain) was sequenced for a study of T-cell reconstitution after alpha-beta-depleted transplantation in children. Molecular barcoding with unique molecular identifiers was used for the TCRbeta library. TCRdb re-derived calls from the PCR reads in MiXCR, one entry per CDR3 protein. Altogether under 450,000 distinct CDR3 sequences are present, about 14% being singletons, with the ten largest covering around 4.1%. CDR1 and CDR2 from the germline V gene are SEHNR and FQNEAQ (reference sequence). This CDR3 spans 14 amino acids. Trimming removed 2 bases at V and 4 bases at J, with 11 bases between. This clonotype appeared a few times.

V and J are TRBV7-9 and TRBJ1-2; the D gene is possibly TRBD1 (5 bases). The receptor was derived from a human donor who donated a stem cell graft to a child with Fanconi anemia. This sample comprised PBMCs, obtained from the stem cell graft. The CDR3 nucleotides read TGTGCCAGCAGCTTAAGTGGGACCCCCTATGGCTACACCTTC. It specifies CASSLSGTPYGYTF.